This TCR beta chain emerged from a study of blood T cell repertoires in COVID-19. V lost 0 bases and J lost 1, with 8 bases in between. The CDR3 loop spans 15 amino acids. Germline-derived CDR1 and CDR2 are SGDLS and YYNGEE. Only in-frame clones appear in the TCRdb table, and some are missing; sequencing was by immunoSEQ multiplex PCR. The sample yields more than 200,000 clones, about 90% seen once. The sample comprised peripheral blood. The chain combines TRBV9 with TRBJ2-1; D not resolved. This clonotype was obtained from an elderly man with acute or convalescent COVID-19. Written as DNA, the CDR3 is TGTGCCAGCAGCGTAGCTCCCGAGTCCTACAATGAGCAGTTCTTC. Protein sequence: CASSVAPESYNEQFF.